This TCR beta chain was documented in a study of cytomegalovirus exposure and HLA in healthy donors. The CDR3 covers 14 residues. Germline-derived CDR1 and CDR2 are SGHAT and FQNNGV. V lost 5 bases and J lost 4, with 14 bases in between. A multiplex PCR was run with 60 Vbeta primers and 13 Jbeta primers. Some clones are missing from TCRdb's copy, which holds only in-frame ones; the method was immunoSEQ multiplex PCR. The sample carries approximately 110,000 clones, more than 60% recorded once. The gene calls are TRBV11-2 and TRBJ1-2; weak D call: TRBD1 (5 bases). The sequence came from a woman in her thirties or forties in good health and CMV-seronegative. The sequenced sample consisted of PBMCs. Written as DNA, the CDR3 is TGTGCCAGCAGCGCCGACAGCGGGGCCTATGGCTACACCTTC. This sequence encodes CASSADSGAYGYTF.